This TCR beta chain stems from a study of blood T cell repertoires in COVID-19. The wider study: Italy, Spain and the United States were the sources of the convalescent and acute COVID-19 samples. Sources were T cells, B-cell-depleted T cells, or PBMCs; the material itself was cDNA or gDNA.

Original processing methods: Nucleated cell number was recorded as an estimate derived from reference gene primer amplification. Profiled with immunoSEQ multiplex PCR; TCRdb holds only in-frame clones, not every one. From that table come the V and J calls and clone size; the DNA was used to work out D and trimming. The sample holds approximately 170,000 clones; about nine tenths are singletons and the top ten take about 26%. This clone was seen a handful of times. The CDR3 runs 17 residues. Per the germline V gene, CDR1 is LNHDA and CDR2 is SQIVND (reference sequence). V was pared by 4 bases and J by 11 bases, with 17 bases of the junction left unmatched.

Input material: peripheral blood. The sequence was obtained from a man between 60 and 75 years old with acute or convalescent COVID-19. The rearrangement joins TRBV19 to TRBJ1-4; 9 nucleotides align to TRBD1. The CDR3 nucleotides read TGTGCCAGTAGTACCCAAACTTCGGACAGGGGAAGAGAGAAACTGTTTTTT. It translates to CASSTQTSDRGREKLFF.